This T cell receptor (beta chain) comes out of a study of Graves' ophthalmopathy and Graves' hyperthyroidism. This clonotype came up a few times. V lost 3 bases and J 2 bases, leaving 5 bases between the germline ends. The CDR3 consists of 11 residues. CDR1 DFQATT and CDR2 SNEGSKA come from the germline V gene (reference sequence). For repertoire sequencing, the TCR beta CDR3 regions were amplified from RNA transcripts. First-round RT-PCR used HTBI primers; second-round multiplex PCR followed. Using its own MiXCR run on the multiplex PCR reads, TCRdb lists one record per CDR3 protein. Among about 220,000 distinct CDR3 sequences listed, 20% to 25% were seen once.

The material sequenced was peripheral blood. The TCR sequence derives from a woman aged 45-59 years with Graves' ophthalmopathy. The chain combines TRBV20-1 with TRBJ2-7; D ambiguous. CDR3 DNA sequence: TGCAGTGCTAGGGCCGCCTACGAGCAGTACTTC. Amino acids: CSARAAYEQYF.